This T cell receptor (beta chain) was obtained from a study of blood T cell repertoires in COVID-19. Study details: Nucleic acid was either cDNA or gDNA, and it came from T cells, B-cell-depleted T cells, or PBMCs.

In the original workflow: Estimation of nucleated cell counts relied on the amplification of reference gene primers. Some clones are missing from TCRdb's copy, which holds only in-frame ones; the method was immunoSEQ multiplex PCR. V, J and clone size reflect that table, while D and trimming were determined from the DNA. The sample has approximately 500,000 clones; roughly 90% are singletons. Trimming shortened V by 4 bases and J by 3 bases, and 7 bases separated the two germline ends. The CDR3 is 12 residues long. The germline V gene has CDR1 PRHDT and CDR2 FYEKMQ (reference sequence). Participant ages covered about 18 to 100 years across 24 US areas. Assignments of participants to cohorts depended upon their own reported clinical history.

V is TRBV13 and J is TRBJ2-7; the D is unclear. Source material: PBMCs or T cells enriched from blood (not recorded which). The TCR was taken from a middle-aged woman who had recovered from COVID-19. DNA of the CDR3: TGTGCCAGCAGCTCGCGCGACTACGAGCAGTACTTC. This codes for CASSSRDYEQYF.